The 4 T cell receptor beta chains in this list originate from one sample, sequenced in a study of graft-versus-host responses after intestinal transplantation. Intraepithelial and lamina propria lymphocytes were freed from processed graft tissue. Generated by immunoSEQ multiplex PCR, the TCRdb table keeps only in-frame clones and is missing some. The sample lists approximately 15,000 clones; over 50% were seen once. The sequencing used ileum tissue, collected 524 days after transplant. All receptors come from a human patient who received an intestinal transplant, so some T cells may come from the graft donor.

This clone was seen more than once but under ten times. DNA for the CDR3: TGTGCCAGCAGGTCGACAGGGGGCTGGGCCAACGTCCTGACTTTC. Amino acid sequence: CASRSTGGWANVLTF. The chain uses TRBV6-5 and TRBJ2-6, with 10 positions matching TRBD1. The V and J ends lost 6 bases and 5 bases, in that order; junction bases with no gene match: 4. CDR3 length: 15 residues. Germline lookup yields CDR1 MNHEY and CDR2 SVGAGI.

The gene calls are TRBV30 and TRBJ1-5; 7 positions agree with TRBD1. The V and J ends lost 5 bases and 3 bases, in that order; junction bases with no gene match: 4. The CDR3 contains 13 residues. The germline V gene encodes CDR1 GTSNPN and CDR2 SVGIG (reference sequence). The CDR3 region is CAWGQGDNQPQHF. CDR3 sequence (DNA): TGTGCCTGGGGGCAGGGGGACAATCAGCCCCAGCATTTT.

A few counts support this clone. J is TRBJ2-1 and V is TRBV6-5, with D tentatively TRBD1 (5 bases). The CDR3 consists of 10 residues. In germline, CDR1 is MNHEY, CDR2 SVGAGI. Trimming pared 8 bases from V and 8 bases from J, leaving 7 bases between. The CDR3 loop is CASGRDEQFF. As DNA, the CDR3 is TGTGCCAGCGGCAGGGATGAGCAGTTCTTC.

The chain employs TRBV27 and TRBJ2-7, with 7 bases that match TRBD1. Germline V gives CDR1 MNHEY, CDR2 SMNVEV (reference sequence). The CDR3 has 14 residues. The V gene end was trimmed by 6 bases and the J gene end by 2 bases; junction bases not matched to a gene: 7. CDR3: CASRPTGFPYEQYF. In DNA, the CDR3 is TGTGCCAGCAGACCGACAGGGTTCCCCTACGAGCAGTACTTC.